This T cell receptor beta chain was recorded in a study of T-cell reconstitution after alpha-beta-depleted transplantation in children. This clonotype turned up a few times. Its antigen is as yet unknown. General study points: High day-60 TCRbeta diversity in some patients came from surviving recipient T cells and thymic progenitors. It was newly produced T cells that mostly accounted for T-cell counts and diversity one year after transplant. Alpha-beta T cells present about two months after transplant were reported to originate from several hundred expanded graft clones.

V was pared by 4 bases and J by 7 bases, with 4 bases of the junction left unmatched. CDR3 size: 12 residues. CDR1 SQVTM and CDR2 ANQGSEA come from the germline V gene. This sample's TCRbeta library carried unique molecular identifier barcodes. TCRdb itself ran the PCR reads through MiXCR, one entry per CDR3 protein. This table has roughly 790,000 distinct CDR3 sequences, 16% appearing once. The TCR comes from a male patient under 18 who had a stem cell transplant for acute lymphoblastic leukemia, so the T cells may come from the graft donor. The chain joins TRBV29-1 to TRBJ2-5; 9 nucleotides match TRBD1. Sequenced material: PBMCs, mostly from graft donor cells, taken 360 days after TCRalphabeta/CD19-depleted stem cell transplant. CDR3: CSVVSGQGTQYF. In DNA form, the CDR3 reads TGCAGCGTTGTCTCGGGACAGGGGACCCAGTACTTC.